This T cell receptor beta chain stems from a study of CD8 T cells in Susac syndrome. A quantity of about 0.5 to 1 ug RNA underwent reverse transcription using random hexamers. TCRdb independently ran MiXCR on the immunoSEQ multiplex PCR reads; one entry per CDR3 protein. This repertoire shows some 120,000 distinct CDR3 sequences, 90% to 95% found once; its top ten account for more than 0.095%. Germline V gives CDR1 MDHEN, CDR2 SYDVKM. The trim removed 6 bases at V and 6 bases at J, leaving 10 bases unmatched. The CDR3 length is 15 residues. The TEMRA cells underwent FACS enrichment, while the CD8+ and CD4+ T cells underwent negative isolation.

The genes are TRBV28 and TRBJ2-7; 11 bases line up with TRBD2. Sequenced sample: CD4+ T cells from PBMCs. The source is a human donor in good health. The CDR3 DNA follows: TGTGCCAGCAGACGACTAGCGGGAAGGCGGGGCGAGCAGTACTTC. Translation gives CASRRLAGRRGEQYF. The whole variable domain, filled in from reference TRBV28 and TRBJ2-7, reads DVKVTQSSRYLVKRTGEKVFLECVQDMDHENMFWYRQDPGLGLRLIYFSYDVKMKEKGDIPEGYSVSREKKERFSLILESASTNQTSMYLCASRRLAGRRGEQYFGPGTRLTVT.